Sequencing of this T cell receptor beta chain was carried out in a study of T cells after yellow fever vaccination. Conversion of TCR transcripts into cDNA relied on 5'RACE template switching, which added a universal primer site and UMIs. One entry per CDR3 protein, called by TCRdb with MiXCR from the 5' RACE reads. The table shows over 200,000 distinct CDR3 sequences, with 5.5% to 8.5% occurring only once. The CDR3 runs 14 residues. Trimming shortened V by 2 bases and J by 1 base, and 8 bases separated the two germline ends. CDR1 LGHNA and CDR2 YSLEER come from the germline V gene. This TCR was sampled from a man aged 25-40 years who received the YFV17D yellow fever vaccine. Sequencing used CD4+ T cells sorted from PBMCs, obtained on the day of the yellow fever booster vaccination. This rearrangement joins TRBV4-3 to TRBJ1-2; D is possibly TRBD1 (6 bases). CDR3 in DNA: TGCGCCAGCAGCCAACTACAGGGTAACTATGGCTACACCTTC. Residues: CASSQLQGNYGYTF.